This T cell receptor beta chain was documented in a study of blood T cell repertoires in COVID-19. Study context: Donors in the United States, Italy and Spain gave samples during acute or convalescent COVID-19.

Methods used by the authors: Amplifying reference gene primers gave estimates of nucleated cell counts. The assay was immunoSEQ multiplex PCR, and TCRdb's table has in-frame clones only and misses some. The V and J calls and clone size were taken over from that table, and D and trimming were inferred from the DNA. This table holds over 75,000 clones, over 80% found once. Germline lookup yields CDR1 SGHTA and CDR2 FQGNSA. The CDR3 totals 15 residues. The V end was cut by 2 bases, the J end by 6 bases, with 16 bases between. Material for sequencing was peripheral blood. The rearrangement links TRBV7-2 to TRBJ1-1; possible D gene TRBD1, 5 bases. The clonotype comes from a woman at least 80 years old with active or convalescent COVID-19. This CDR3 reads CASSLLPTWGAEAFF. Here the CDR3 DNA reads TGTGCCAGCAGCTTATTACCGACCTGGGGCGCTGAAGCTTTCTTT.